A selection of T cell receptor beta chains follows, all from one sample in a study of blood T cell repertoires in COVID-19. Only in-frame clones appear in the TCRdb table, and some are missing; sequencing was by immunoSEQ multiplex PCR. Found here are approximately 250,000 clones, 83% of them singletons; the top ten hold more than 5%. What was sequenced was peripheral blood. Receptors were obtained from a human donor in a cohort sampled during active COVID-19. Both conserved end residues are part of each CDR3. The D gene is left open where the match is weak. Not all rows give a size; the values are once, few, many and, for expanded clones, a class.

size | J | D | V | DNA | CDR3
NA | TRBJ1-4 | NA | TRBV11-2 | TGTGCCAGCAGTTTAGACTATAATGAAAAACTGTTTTTT | CASSLDYNEKLFF
NA | TRBJ2-2 | NA | TRBV6-6 | TGTGCCAGCAGTCTATACGGGGAGCTGTTTTTT | CASSLYGELFF
NA | TRBJ2-7 | TRBD1 | TRBV19 | TGTGCCAGTAGTAAAGGGACAGGGAATAGCAACGAGCAGTACTTC | CASSKGTGNSNEQYF
NA | TRBJ2-3 | NA | TRBV19 | TGTGCCAGCACCTATAGGGGGGGGTTGCCAGATACGCAGTATTTT | CASTYRGGLPDTQYF
NA | TRBJ2-5 | TRBD1 | TRBV28 | TGTGCCAGCAGTAAGACAGGGGGCGGAGGAGAGACCCAGTACTTC | CASSKTGGGGETQYF
NA | TRBJ2-5 | NA | TRBV28 | TGTGCCAGCAGTGTAAGGCTAGCGAGTTTACTCCAAGCACTCCAAGAGACCCAGTACTTC | CASSVRLASLLQALQETQYF
NA | TRBJ2-7 | TRBD1 | TRBV7-9 | TGTGCCAGCAGCTCCCCCCCAGGGGGCGAAGTTAACTACGAGCAGTACTTC | CASSSPPGGEVNYEQYF
NA | TRBJ1-1 | NA | TRBV30 | TGTGCCTGGCATAAGGGGGTTGAAGCTTTCTTT | CAWHKGVEAFF
NA | TRBJ2-7 | TRBD2 | TRBV7-9 | TGTGCCAGCAGCTCAGGTCCGGGACTAGTGAACTACGAGCAGTACTTC | CASSSGPGLVNYEQYF
NA | TRBJ2-1 | TRBD1 | TRBV19 | TGTGCCAGTAGTTCTCGGACAGGGGGCGCCTACAATGAGCAGTTCTTC | CASSSRTGGAYNEQFF
once | TRBJ2-7 | NA | TRBV19 | TGTGCCAGTAGTAGGGGCGGGGCCTACGAGCAGTACTTC | CASSRGGAYEQYF
NA | TRBJ2-1 | TRBD2 | TRBV29-1 | TGCAGCGTTGAGGGGGTAGCGGGAGTGGCGCAGTTCTTC | CSVEGVAGVAQFF
NA | TRBJ2-3 | TRBD1 | TRBV5-1 | TGCGCCAGCAGCTTGCGCGAGGGGGCGGGCACAGATACGCAGTATTTT | CASSLREGAGTDTQYF
NA | TRBJ1-6 | NA | TRBV9 | TGTGCCAGCAGCGAGAGAGGGGGACATTCACCCCTCCACTTT | CASSERGGHSPLHF
once | TRBJ1-4 | TRBD1 | TRBV27 | TGTGCCAGCAGTTTAAAGGGGGCAAGAGGAGAAAAACTGTTTTTT | CASSLKGARGEKLFF
NA | TRBJ2-6 | TRBD1 | TRBV4-2 | TGTGCCAGCAGCCAACCGGACAGGGCTGGGGCCAACGTCCTGACTTTC | CASSQPDRAGANVLTF
NA | TRBJ1-5 | NA | TRBV18 | TGTGCCAGCTCACGGACCTCGGGGGGAGGAGGCAATCAGCCCCAGCATTTT | CASSRTSGGGGNQPQHF
many | TRBJ2-1 | TRBD2 | TRBV30 | TGTGCCTGGAGTTGGGATAGCGGGGCCAATGAGCAGTTCTTC | CAWSWDSGANEQFF
NA | TRBJ1-5 | TRBD1 | TRBV19 | TGTGCCAGTAGTATAAGGGGGCAGGGCAATCAGCCCCAGCATTTT | CASSIRGQGNQPQHF
few | TRBJ2-2 | TRBD1 | TRBV4-1 | TGCGCCAGCAGTCGAAGCCGACAGGGGCGCACCGGGGAGCTGTTTTTT | CASSRSRQGRTGELFF
NA | TRBJ2-7 | TRBD1 | TRBV6-5 | TGTGCCAGCAGTTACTCCGGGGACAGACTATACGAGCAGTACTTC | CASSYSGDRLYEQYF
once | TRBJ2-1 | NA | TRBV7-2 | TGTGCCAGCAGCTTAGTTGCCGGTAGCTCCTACAATGAGCAGTTCTTC | CASSLVAGSSYNEQFF
NA | TRBJ2-1 | TRBD1 | TRBV24-1 | TGTGCCACCAGTGATTTTCGACAGGGGGCATACAATGAGCAGTTCTTC | CATSDFRQGAYNEQFF
NA | TRBJ2-3 | NA | TRBV18 | TGTGCCAGCTCACCAGGGCAGGGTCCCGATACGCAGTATTTT | CASSPGQGPDTQYF
once | TRBJ2-7 | NA | TRBV19 | TGTGCCAGTAGTACGTCACAGGGAGCCGAGCAGTACTTC | CASSTSQGAEQYF
NA | TRBJ2-7 | NA | TRBV19 | TGTGCCAGTAGTATAGGGAGGTCGGGAGAGCAGTACTTC | CASSIGRSGEQYF
NA | TRBJ1-3 | TRBD1 | TRBV5-1 | TGCGCCAGCAGCTTGGACGTCGTAGGGGGCTCTATCTCTGGAAACACCATATATTTT | CASSLDVVGGSISGNTIYF
NA | TRBJ2-7 | TRBD2 | TRBV23-1 | TGCGCCAGCAGTCAACCCGGGACTAGCGGGCTTACCTACGAGCAGTACTTC | CASSQPGTSGLTYEQYF
NA | TRBJ1-4 | NA | TRBV19 | TGTGCCAGTAGTGGTAGGGGCGGTGAAAAACTGTTTTTT | CASSGRGGEKLFF
NA | TRBJ2-1 | TRBD2 | TRBV7-9 | TGTGCCAGCAGCTTCCTAGCGGGCTGGGGGGATGAGCAGTTCTTC | CASSFLAGWGDEQFF
NA | TRBJ1-4 | NA | TRBV2 | TGTGCCAGCAGCCTCCGGGGGGGATTAGTTATCGAACTGTTTTTT | CASSLRGGLVIELFF
once | TRBJ1-5 | NA | TRBV19 | TGTGCCAGTAGTATAGGCGGTCAGCCCCAGCATTTT | CASSIGGQPQHF
NA | TRBJ1-1 | TRBD1 | TRBV19 | TGTGCCAGCAGGGACAGGGGGAACACTGAAGCTTTCTTT | CASRDRGNTEAFF
NA | TRBJ2-2 | TRBD2 | TRBV5-1 | TGCGCCAGCAGCTTGGTAGCGGGAGTAAAAACCGGGGAGCTGTTTTTT | CASSLVAGVKTGELFF
NA | TRBJ2-3 | NA | TRBV5-8 | TGTGCCAGCAGCTTAGGGAGCGGGTACACAGATACGCAGTATTTT | CASSLGSGYTDTQYF
NA | TRBJ2-5 | TRBD2 | TRBV5-1 | TGCGCCAGCAGCCGCGGGCTAGCGGAAGAGACCCAGTACTTC | CASSRGLAEETQYF
NA | TRBJ2-7 | NA | TRBV5-6 | TGTGCCAGCAGTTCATATCGGACTGGAACCTACGAGCAGTACTTC | CASSSYRTGTYEQYF
NA | TRBJ1-2 | NA | TRBV3-1/TRBV3-2 | TGTGCCAGCAGCCAAGATGCGAGACAGGTACTCGGCTACACCTTC | CASSQDARQVLGYTF
NA | TRBJ1-5 | NA | TRBV4-2 | TGTGCCAGCAGCCAAGATAAAGGGGAATGGCAGCCCCAGCATTTT | CASSQDKGEWQPQHF
NA | TRBJ2-3 | TRBD1 | TRBV24-1 | TGTGCCACCGCACCGAGCACGACAGGGGGCACAGATACGCAGTATTTT | CATAPSTTGGTDTQYF
once | TRBJ2-1 | TRBD2 | TRBV5-1 | TGCGCCAGCAGCTTGACTAGCGGGAGGGATAATGAGCAGTTCTTC | CASSLTSGRDNEQFF
few | TRBJ1-6 | NA | TRBV6-6 | TGTGCCAGCAGTTACTCGATGAGGATGGTTAATTCACCCCTCCACTTT | CASSYSMRMVNSPLHF